This T cell receptor beta chain was sequenced in a study of blood T cell repertoires in COVID-19. With V trimmed by 6 bases and J by 7 bases, 6 bases remained unmatched. CDR3 length: 12 residues. Germline CDR1 and CDR2: MGHDK and SYGVNS. Data came from immunoSEQ multiplex PCR; TCRdb stores just in-frame clones and leaves some out. The sample lists 150,000 to 200,000 clones; 86% were seen once. The sequenced sample was peripheral blood. This receptor was identified in a man in his fifties or sixties with active or convalescent COVID-19. The chain carries TRBV25-1 and TRBJ2-7; TRBD1 agrees at 7 bases. CDR3 sequence (DNA): TGTGCCAGCAGCAGAACAGGGGTGGAGCAGTACTTC. It is translated as CASSRTGVEQYF.